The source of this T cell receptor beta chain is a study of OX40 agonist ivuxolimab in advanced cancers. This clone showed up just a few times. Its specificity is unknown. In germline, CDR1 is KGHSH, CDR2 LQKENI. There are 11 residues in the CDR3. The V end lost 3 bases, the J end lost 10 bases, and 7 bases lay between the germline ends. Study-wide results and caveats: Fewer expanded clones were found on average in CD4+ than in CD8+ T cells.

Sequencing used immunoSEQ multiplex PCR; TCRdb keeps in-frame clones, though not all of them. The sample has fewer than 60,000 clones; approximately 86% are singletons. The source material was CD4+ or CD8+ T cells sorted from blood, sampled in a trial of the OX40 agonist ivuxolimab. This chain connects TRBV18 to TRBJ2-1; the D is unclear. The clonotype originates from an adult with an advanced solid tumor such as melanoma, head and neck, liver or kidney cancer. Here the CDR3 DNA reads TGTGCCAGCTCACCGTCACAGGAGCAGTTCTTC. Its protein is CASSPSQEQFF. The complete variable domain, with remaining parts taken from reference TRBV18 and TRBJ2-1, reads NAGVMQNPRHLVRRRGQEARLRCSPMKGHSHVYWYRQLPEEGLKFMVYLQKENIIDESGMPKERFSAEFPKEGPSILRIQQVVRGDSAAYFCASSPSQEQFFGPGTRLTVL.